Sequencing of this TCR beta chain was carried out in a study of CD8 T cells in ankylosing spondylitis. In its sample, this clonotype was seen many times. Its antigen is not identified. Germline CDR1 is MDHEN and CDR2 is SYDVKM. This CDR3 spans 17 amino acids. V lost 4 bases to trimming and J lost 0 bases, with 17 bases between them. Study observations and caveats: Disease-linked clones reportedly concentrated significantly in matched ankylosing spondylitis synovial fluid. Fewer than 10 highly homologous variants formed a TCR beta motif that appeared characteristic of ankylosing spondylitis blood. Disease-linked clones proved CD8+ and comparatively uncommon in peripheral blood.

Quantitative molecular-barcoded 5'-RACE generated the TCR beta libraries. TCRdb re-analysed the 5' RACE reads in MiXCR, keeping a single row per CDR3 protein. This table holds approximately 60,000 distinct CDR3 sequences, over 5% found once. The sequence came from a male donor with ankylosing spondylitis. The rearrangement uses TRBV28 and TRBJ2-3, with D possibly TRBD2 on 6 matching bases. The specimen was synovial fluid, either unsorted or a sorted T cell fraction (not recorded which). CDR3 nucleotide sequence: TGTGCCAGCAGTTCGGGGGACCCCCCGTTCAGCACAGATACGCAGTATTTT. It specifies CASSSGDPPFSTDTQYF.